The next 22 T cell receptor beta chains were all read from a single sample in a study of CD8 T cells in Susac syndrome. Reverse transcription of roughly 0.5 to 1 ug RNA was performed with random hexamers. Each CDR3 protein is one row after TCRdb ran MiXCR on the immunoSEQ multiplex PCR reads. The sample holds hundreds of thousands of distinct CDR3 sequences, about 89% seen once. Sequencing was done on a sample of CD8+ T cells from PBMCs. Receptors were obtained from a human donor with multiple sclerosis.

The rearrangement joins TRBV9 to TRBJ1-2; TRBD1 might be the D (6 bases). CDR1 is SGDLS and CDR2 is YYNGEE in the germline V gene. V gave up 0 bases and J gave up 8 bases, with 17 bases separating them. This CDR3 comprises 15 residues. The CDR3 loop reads CASSVDGRGSFGYTF. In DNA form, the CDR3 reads TGTGCCAGCAGCGTAGACGGCAGGGGATCGTTCGGCTACACCTTC.

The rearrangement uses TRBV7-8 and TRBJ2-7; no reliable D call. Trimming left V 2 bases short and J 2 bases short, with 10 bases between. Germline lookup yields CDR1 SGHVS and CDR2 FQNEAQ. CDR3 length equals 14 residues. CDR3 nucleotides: TGTGCCAGCAGCTTACGGTGGACGGCCTACGAGCAGTACTTC. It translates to CASSLRWTAYEQYF.

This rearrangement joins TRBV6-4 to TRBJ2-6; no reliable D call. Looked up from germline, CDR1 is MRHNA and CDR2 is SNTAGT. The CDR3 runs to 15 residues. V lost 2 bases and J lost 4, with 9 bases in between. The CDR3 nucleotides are TGTGCCAGCAGTGACGGGGTAGTGGGGGCCAACGTCCTGACTTTC. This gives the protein CASSDGVVGANVLTF.

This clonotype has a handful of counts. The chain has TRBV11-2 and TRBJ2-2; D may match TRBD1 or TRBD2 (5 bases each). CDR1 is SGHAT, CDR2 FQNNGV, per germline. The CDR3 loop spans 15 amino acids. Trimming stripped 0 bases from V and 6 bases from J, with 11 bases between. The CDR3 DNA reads TGTGCCAGCAGCTTAGACCCTAGAGGGGCCGGGGAGCTGTTTTTT. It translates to CASSLDPRGAGELFF.

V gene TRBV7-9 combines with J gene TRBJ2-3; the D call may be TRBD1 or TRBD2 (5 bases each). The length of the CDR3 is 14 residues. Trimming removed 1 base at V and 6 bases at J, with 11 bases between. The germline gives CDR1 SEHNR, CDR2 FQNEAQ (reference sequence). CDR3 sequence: CASSLVLGVDTQYF. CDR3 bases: TGTGCCAGCAGCTTAGTCCTGGGGGTTGATACGCAGTATTTT.

CDR3 in DNA: TGTGCCAGCAGCTCCACCCACCCACTAGCAGACAGCGTGGAGACCCAGTACTTC. Amino acids: CASSSTHPLADSVETQYF. V and J are TRBV11-2 and TRBJ2-5; maybe TRBD2 (6 bases). Trimming removed 4 bases from V and 5 bases from J, with 26 bases in between. The CDR3 has 18 residues. Germline CDR1 and CDR2: SGHAT and FQNNGV.

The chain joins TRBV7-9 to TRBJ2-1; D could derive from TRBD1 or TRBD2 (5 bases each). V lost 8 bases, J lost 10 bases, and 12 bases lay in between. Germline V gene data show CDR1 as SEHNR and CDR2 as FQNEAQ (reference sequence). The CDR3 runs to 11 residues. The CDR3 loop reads CASRGDREQFF. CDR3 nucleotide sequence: TGTGCCAGCCGAGGGGACCGCGAGCAGTTCTTC. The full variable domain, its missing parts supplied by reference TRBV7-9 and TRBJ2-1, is DTGVSQNPRHKITKRGQNVTFRCDPISEHNRLYWYRQTLGQGPEFLTYFQNEAQLEKSRLLSDRFSAERPKGSFSTLEIQRTEQGDSAMYLCASRGDREQFFGPGTRLTVL.

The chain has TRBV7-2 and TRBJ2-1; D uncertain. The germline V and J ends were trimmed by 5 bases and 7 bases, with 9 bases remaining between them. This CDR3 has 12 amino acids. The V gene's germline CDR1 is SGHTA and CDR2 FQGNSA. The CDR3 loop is CASSQQANEQFF. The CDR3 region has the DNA TGTGCCAGCAGCCAACAAGCGAATGAGCAGTTCTTC.

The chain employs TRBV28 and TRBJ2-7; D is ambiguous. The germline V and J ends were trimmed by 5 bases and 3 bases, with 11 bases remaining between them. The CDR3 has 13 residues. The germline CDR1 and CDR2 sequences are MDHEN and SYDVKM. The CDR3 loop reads CASSRSVDYEQYF. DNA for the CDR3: TGTGCCAGCAGTCGGTCAGTAGACTACGAGCAGTACTTC.

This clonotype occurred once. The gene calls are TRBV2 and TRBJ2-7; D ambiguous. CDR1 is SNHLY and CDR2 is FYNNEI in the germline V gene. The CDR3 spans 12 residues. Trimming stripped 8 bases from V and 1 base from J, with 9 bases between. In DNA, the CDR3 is TGTGCCAGCTTCTCCGGGTCCTACGAGCAGTACTTC. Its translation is CASFSGSYEQYF.

This CDR3 reads CASSRVAGGTDTQYF. The DNA for the CDR3 is TGTGCCAGCAGCCGTGTAGCGGGAGGGACAGATACGCAGTATTTT. The V and J genes are TRBV4-2 and TRBJ2-3; 11 bases match TRBD2. There are 15 residues in the CDR3. CDR1 is LGHNA and CDR2 is YNFKEQ in the germline V gene. V dropped 4 bases and J dropped 3; count of bases not matched to a gene: 3.

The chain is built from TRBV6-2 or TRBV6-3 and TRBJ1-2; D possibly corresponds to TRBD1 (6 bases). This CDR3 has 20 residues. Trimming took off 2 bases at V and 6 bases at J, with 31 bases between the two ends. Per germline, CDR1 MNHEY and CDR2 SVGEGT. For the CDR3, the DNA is TGTGCCAGCAGTTACCTCCCCAAAACAGGGACGGCTGGGGCGAGTGATGGCTACACCTTC. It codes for CASSYLPKTGTAGASDGYTF.

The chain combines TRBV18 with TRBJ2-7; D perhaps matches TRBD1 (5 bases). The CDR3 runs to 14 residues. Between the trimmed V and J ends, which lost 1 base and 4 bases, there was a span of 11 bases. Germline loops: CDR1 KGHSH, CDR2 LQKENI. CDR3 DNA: TGTGCCAGCTCACCACAAGGGGATCTTTACGAGCAGTACTTC. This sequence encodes CASSPQGDLYEQYF.

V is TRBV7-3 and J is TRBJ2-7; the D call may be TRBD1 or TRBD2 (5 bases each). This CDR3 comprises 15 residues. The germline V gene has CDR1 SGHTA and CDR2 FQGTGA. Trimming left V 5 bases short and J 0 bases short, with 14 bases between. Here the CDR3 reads CASSTRDGSSYEQYF. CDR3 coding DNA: TGTGCCAGCAGCACTCGGGACGGTAGCTCCTACGAGCAGTACTTC.

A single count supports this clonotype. The CDR3: CASSLHSGQGAPDTQYF. The CDR3 DNA reads TGTGCCAGCAGCTTGCACTCGGGACAGGGGGCCCCAGATACGCAGTATTTT. V gene TRBV7-8 combines with J gene TRBJ2-3; the match to TRBD1 covers 12 bases. The V and J ends lost 3 bases and 4 bases, in that order; junction bases with no gene match: 8. Per the germline V gene, CDR1 is SGHVS and CDR2 is FQNEAQ. The CDR3 spans 17 residues.

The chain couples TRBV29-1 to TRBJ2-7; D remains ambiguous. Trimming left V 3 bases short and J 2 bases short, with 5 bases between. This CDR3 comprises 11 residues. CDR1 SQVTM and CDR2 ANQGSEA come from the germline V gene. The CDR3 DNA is TGCAGCGTTGAGGACCCCTACGAGCAGTACTTC. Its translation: CSVEDPYEQYF.

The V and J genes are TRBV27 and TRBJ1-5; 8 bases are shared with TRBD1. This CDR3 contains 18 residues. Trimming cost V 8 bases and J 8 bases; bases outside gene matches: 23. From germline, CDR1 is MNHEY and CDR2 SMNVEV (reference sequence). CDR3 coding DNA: TGTGCCAGCGAGGGGCGGACAGGGCTGGGCGTTTTGTCAAAGCCCCAGCATTTT. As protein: CASEGRTGLGVLSKPQHF.

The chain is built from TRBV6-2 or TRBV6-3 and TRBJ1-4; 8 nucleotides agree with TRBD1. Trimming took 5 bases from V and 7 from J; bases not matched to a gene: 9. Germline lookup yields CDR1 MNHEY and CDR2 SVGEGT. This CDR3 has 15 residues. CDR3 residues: CASSQQGDGGEKLFF. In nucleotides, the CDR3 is TGTGCCAGCAGTCAACAGGGGGATGGAGGTGAAAAACTGTTTTTT.

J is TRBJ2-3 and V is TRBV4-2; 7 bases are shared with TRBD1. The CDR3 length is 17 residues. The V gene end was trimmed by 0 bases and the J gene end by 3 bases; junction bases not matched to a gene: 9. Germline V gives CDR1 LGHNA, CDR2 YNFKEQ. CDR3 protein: CASSQDGSTGETDTQYF. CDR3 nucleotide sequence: TGTGCCAGCAGCCAAGATGGGTCAACAGGGGAGACAGATACGCAGTATTTT.

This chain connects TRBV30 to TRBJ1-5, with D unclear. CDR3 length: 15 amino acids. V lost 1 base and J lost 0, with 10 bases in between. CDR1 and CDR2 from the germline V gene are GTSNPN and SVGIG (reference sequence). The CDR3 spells CAWSGADGSNQPQHF. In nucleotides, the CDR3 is TGTGCCTGGAGTGGCGCCGACGGTAGCAATCAGCCCCAGCATTTT.

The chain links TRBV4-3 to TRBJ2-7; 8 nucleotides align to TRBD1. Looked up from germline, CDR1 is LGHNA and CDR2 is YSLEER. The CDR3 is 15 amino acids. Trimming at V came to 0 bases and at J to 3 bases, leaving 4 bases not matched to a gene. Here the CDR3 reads CASSQEPTGGYEQYF. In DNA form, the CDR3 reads TGCGCCAGCAGCCAAGAGCCTACAGGGGGCTACGAGCAGTACTTC.

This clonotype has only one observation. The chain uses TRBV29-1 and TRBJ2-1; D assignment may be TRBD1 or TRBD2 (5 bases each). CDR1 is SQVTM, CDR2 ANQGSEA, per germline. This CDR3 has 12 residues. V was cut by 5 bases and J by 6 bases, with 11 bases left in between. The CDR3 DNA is TGCAGCGTTACCAGGGACCCCAATGAGCAGTTCTTC. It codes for CSVTRDPNEQFF.